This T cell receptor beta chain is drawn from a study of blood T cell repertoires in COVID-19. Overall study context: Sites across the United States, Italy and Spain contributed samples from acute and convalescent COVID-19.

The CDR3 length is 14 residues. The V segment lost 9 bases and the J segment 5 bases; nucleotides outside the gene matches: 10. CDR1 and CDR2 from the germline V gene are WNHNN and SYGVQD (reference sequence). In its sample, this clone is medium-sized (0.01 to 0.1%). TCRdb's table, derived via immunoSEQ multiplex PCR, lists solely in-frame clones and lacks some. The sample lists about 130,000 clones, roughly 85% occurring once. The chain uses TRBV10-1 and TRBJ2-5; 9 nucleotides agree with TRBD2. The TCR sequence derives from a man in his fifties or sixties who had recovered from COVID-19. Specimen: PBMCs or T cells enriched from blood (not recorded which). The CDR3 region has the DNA TGCGCCAGTACACTGGCGGGGGGGCCGGAGACCCAGTACTTC. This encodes CASTLAGGPETQYF.